This T cell receptor (beta chain) came from a study of graft-versus-host responses after intestinal transplantation. V shed 0 bases, J shed 5 bases, and the junction held 3 bases outside the gene matches. CDR3 size: 14 residues. Germline V CDR1 and CDR2: SGHRS, YFSETQ. The assay was immunoSEQ multiplex PCR, and TCRdb's table has in-frame clones only and misses some. The table has fewer than 85,000 clones, approximately 84% seen once. Regarding this clone: The target antigen is unknown.

This chain uses TRBV5-1 with TRBJ1-1; 8 bases line up with TRBD1. The clonotype was recovered from a human donor who was the organ donor for an intestinal transplant. Sequencing was performed on unstimulated CD4+ T cells sorted from spleen or lymph node cells, taken before transplant. The CDR3 reads CASSLDRGGTEAFF. CDR3 bases: TGCGCCAGCAGCTTGGACAGGGGGGGAACTGAAGCTTTCTTT.